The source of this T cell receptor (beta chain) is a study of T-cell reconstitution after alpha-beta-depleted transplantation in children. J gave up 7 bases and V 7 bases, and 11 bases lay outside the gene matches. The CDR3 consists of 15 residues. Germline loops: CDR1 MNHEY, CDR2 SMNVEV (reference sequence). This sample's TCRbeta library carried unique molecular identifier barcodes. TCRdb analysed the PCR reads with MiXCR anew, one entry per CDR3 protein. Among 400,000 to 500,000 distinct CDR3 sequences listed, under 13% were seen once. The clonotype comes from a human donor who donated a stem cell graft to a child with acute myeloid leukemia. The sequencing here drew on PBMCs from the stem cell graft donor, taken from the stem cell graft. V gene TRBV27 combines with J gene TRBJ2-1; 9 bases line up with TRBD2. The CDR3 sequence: CASKPGTSMGNEQFF. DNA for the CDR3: TGTGCCAGCAAACCCGGGACTAGCATGGGAAATGAGCAGTTCTTC.